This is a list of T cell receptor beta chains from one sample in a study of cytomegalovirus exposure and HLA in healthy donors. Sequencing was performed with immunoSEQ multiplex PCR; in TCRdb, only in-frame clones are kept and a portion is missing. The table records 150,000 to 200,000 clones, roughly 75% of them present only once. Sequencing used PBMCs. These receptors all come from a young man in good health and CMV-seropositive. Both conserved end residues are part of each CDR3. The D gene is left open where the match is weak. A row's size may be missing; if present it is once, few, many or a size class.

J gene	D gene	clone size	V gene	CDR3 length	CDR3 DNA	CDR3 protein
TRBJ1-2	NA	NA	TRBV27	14	TGTGCCAGCATCGGTTTAAGGGAGAGCTATGGCTACACCTTC	CASIGLRESYGYTF
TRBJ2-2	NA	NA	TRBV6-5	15	TGTGCCAGCACAAATAGCGGCCTGGTCACCGGGGAGCTGTTTTTT	CASTNSGLVTGELFF
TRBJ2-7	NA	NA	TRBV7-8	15	TGTGCCAGCAGCCCCATCGGGCTAGCTGCTGGGGAGCAGTACTTC	CASSPIGLAAGEQYF
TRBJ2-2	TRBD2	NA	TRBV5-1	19	TGCGCCAGCAGCTTGGGACTAGCGGGAGGGCCAGGGAACACCGGGGAGCTGTTTTTT	CASSLGLAGGPGNTGELFF
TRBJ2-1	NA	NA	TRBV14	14	TGTGCCAGCAGCCAAAACCGGGTTGGAAATGAGCAGTTCTTC	CASSQNRVGNEQFF
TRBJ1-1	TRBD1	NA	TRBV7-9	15	TGTGCCAGCAGCTTACCAGACAGGGGGAACACTGAAGCTTTCTTT	CASSLPDRGNTEAFF
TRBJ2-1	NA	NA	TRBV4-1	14	TGCGCCAGCAGTAAATCGACTGGAAACAATGAGCAGTTCTTC	CASSKSTGNNEQFF
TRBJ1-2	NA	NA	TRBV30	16	TGTGCCTGGAGTGTACCCCTACTCGTACAGAAATATGGCTACACCTTC	CAWSVPLLVQKYGYTF
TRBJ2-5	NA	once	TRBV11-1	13	TGTGCCAGCAGCACGGCTCGGGTCGGGACCCAGTACTTC	CASSTARVGTQYF
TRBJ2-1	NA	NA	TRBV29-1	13	TGCAGCGCCAGAGGGAGTTCCTACAATGAGCAGTTCTTC	CSARGSSYNEQFF
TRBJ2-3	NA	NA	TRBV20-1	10	TGCAGTGCCAACAGGGATACGCAGTATTTT	CSANRDTQYF
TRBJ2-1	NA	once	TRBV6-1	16	TGTGCCAGCAGTGAAGCAACACCAGGGCTGAACAATGAGCAGTTCTTC	CASSEATPGLNNEQFF
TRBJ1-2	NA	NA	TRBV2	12	TGTGCCAGCAGTGAAGGGACAGATGGCTACACCTTC	CASSEGTDGYTF
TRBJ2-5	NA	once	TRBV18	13	TGTGCCAGCTCACCCGGGGTAGCGGAGACCCAGTACTTC	CASSPGVAETQYF
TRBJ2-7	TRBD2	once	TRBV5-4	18	TGTGCCAGCAGCTCCGCGCACCCTTTAGCGGGAGTGGGCTACGAGCAGTACTTC	CASSSAHPLAGVGYEQYF
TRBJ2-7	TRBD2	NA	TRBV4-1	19	TGCGCCAGCAGCCATACGACAGGGCCAACTAGCGGGAGGGCCAATGAGCAGTACTTC	CASSHTTGPTSGRANEQYF
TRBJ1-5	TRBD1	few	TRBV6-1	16	TGTGCCAGCAGTGAGGGACAGGTCGACCAAAATCAGCCCCAGCATTTT	CASSEGQVDQNQPQHF
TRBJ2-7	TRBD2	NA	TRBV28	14	TGTGCCAGCAGCCGACAGCGGGAGTTCCACGAGCAGTACTTC	CASSRQREFHEQYF
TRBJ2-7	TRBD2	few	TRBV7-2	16	TGTGCCAGCAGCCTAATAAGCGGGACCCGACGAGCCGAGCAGTACTTC	CASSLISGTRRAEQYF
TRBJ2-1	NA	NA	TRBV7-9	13	TGTGCCAGCAGCCCTGAGGACAGACCCGAGCAGTTCTTC	CASSPEDRPEQFF
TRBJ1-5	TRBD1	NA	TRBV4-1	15	TGCGCCAGCAGCCCGGACAGGGGCACACAGAGGCCCCAGCATTTT	CASSPDRGTQRPQHF
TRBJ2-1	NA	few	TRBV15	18	TGTGCCACCAGCAGAGACCAGTTCGGACTCACCTCCTACAATGAGCAGTTCTTC	CATSRDQFGLTSYNEQFF
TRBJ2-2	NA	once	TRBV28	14	TGTGCCAGCAGTTCCGACAATCTACTCGGGGAGCTGTTTTTT	CASSSDNLLGELFF
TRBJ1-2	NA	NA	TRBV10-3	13	TGTGCCATCAGTGAGTCGGGGGGAACTGGCTACACCTTC	CAISESGGTGYTF
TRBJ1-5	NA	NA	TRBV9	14	TGTGCCAGCAGCGTAGCCGGGTCGGGTCAGCCCCAGCATTTT	CASSVAGSGQPQHF
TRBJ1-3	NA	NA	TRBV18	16	TGTGCCAGCTCACCACCGCGCGCACCCTCTGGAAACACCATATATTTT	CASSPPRAPSGNTIYF
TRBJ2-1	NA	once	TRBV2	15	TGTGCCAGCAGGCAGTTACTAGTTCGGGGCAATGAGCAGTTCTTC	CASRQLLVRGNEQFF
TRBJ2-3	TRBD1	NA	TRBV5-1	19	TGCGCCAGCAGCCTGGGGTTGAGACAGGGACCCGCTAGCACAGATACGCAGTATTTT	CASSLGLRQGPASTDTQYF
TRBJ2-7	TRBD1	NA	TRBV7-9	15	TGTGCCAGCAGCTTAGGACAGGGTCCGGGCTCCGAGCAGTACTTC	CASSLGQGPGSEQYF
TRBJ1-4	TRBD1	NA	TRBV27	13	TGTGCCAGCAGTTCCCAGGGACAGGGCGTTCTGTTTTTT	CASSSQGQGVLFF
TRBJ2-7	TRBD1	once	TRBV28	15	TGTGCCAGTATCTCGTGGGCAGGGGGTATCGGCGAGCAGTACTTC	CASISWAGGIGEQYF
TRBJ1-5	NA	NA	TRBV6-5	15	TGTGCCAGCAGTTACTCGAAAAACGCTCGAGGGCCCCAGCATTTT	CASSYSKNARGPQHF
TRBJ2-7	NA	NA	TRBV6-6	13	TGTGCCAGCAGGGACATAAACCGCTACGAGCAGTACTTC	CASRDINRYEQYF
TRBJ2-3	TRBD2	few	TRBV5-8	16	TGTGCCAGCAGCTTGTTTGAGGGACTAGCCACAGATACGCAGTATTTT	CASSLFEGLATDTQYF
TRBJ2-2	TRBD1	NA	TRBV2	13	TGTGCCACCCGACAGGGAAGCACCGGGGAGCTGTTTTTT	CATRQGSTGELFF
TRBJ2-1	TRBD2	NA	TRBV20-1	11	TGCAGTGCTATGGGGCGGGGGGATCAGTTCTTC	CSAMGRGDQFF
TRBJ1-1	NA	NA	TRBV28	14	TGTGCCAGCAGTTCCTACACAATGACAGTTGAAGCTTTCTTT	CASSSYTMTVEAFF
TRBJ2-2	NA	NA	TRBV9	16	TGTGCCAGCAGCGTAGGAGGGGGGGGGTACACCGGGGAGCTGTTTTTT	CASSVGGGGYTGELFF
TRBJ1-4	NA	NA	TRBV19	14	TGTGCCAGTAACTACAGGGCAACTAATGAAAAACTGTTTTTT	CASNYRATNEKLFF
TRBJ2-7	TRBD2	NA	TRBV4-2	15	TGTGCCAGCAGCCAAGATGGGGACTACTCCTACGAGCAGTACTTC	CASSQDGDYSYEQYF
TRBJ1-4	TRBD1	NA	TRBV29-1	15	TGCAGCGTTGAAGTATCCGGGACAGGAAATGAAAAACTGTTTTTT	CSVEVSGTGNEKLFF
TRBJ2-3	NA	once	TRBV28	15	TGTGCCAGCACCCCCCAGGGCCTAAGCACAGATACGCAGTATTTT	CASTPQGLSTDTQYF
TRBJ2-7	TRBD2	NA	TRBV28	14	TGTGCCAGCAGTTTCCGCCTAGCGGACTACGAGCAGTACTTC	CASSFRLADYEQYF
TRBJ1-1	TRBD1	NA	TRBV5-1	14	TGCGCCAGCCGGGACAGGGCGAAGAACACTGAAGCTTTCTTT	CASRDRAKNTEAFF
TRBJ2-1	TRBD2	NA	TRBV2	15	TGTGCCAGCAAACTACCTCCGGGACTAGCTAATGAGCAGTTCTTC	CASKLPPGLANEQFF
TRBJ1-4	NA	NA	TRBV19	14	TGTGCCAGTAGGGCAGGGTCTTCGAATGAAAAACTGTTTTTT	CASRAGSSNEKLFF
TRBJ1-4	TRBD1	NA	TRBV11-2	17	TGTGCCAGCAGCTACTCTGGGTGGACAGGCCCTAATGAAAAACTGTTTTTT	CASSYSGWTGPNEKLFF
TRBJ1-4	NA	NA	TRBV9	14	TGTGCCAGCAGCGTACAGGGCGAGGATGAAAAACTGTTTTTT	CASSVQGEDEKLFF
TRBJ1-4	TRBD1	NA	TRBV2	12	TGTGCCAGCAGTCCCCTCAGGGGGCGGCTGTTTTTT	CASSPLRGRLFF
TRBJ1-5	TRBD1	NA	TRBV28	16	TGTGCCAGCAGTTCGTTGCCCGGGACAGGGATTCAGCCCCAGCATTTT	CASSSLPGTGIQPQHF
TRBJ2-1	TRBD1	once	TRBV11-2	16	TGTGCCAGCAGCCCCTGGACAGGGCGTTCGTTGGATGAGCAGTTCTTC	CASSPWTGRSLDEQFF
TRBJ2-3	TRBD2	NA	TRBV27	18	TGTGCCAGCAGTTTACGGGCCTTGCGGGAGGGCCGATCAGATACGCAGTATTTT	CASSLRALREGRSDTQYF
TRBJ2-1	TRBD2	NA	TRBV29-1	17	TGCAGCGTTGTGGGGACTAGCGGGGGCGACTCCTACAATGAGCAGTTCTTC	CSVVGTSGGDSYNEQFF
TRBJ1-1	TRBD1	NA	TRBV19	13	TGTGCCACCGACAGGGCTCAAGGCACTGAAGCTTTCTTT	CATDRAQGTEAFF
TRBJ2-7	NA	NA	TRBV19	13	TGTGCCAGTAGTCCAACCGGACAGTACGAGCAGTACTTC	CASSPTGQYEQYF
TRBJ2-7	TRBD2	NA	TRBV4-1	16	TGCGCCAGCAGCCAGAGAGCGGGAGGAGGGGTTCGCGAGCAGTACTTC	CASSQRAGGGVREQYF
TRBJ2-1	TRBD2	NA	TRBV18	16	TGTGCCAGCTCACCACCCGGTAGCGGGAGGAACAATGAGCAGTTCTTC	CASSPPGSGRNNEQFF
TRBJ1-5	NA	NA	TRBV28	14	TGTGCCAGCAGTTTGACAGCCTTCAATCAGCCCCAGCATTTT	CASSLTAFNQPQHF